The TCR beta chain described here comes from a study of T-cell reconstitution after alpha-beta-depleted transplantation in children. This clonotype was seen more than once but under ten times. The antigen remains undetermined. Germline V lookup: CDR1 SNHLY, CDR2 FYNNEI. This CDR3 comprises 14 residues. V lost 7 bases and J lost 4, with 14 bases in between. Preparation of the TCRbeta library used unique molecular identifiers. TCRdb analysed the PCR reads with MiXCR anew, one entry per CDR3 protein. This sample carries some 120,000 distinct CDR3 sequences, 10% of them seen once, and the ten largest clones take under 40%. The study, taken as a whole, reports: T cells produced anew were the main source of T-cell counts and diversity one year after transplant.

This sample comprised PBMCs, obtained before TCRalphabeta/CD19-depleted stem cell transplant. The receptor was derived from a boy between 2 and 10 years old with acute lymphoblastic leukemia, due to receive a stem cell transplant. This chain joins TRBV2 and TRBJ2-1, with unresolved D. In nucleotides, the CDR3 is TGTGCCAGCACAATAAGCCGAATTTACAATGAGCAGTTCTTC. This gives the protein CASTISRIYNEQFF.